These 29 T cell receptor beta chains were sequenced from one sample in a study of graft-versus-host responses after intestinal transplantation. Using immunoSEQ multiplex PCR, the repertoire was profiled, and TCRdb retains in-frame clones only, with some absent. The sample consists of 13,000 to 15,000 clones, 25% to 40% of them appearing once. Responders (roughly 200,000, CFSE-labeled) were co-plated with roughly 200,000 irradiated, violet-dye-labeled stimulators. Source: alloreactive CD8+ T cells from a mixed lymphocyte reaction culture, taken before intestinal transplant. The subset denotes: CFSE-low proliferating T cells sorted from roughly six-day pre-transplant mixed lymphocyte reaction (GvH or HvG direction). These receptors were obtained from a human patient who received an intestinal transplant.

The V gene is TRBV11-2, the J gene TRBJ1-4; D is ambiguous. CDR3 length: 13 residues. The V end lost 5 bases, the J end lost 8 bases, and 12 bases lay between the germline ends. Per germline, CDR1 SGHAT and CDR2 FQNNGV. The CDR3 DNA reads as TGTGCCAGCAGCCTCTGGGCGGGAGAAAAACTGTTTTTT. Protein product: CASSLWAGEKLFF.

This chain joins TRBV6-6 and TRBJ1-1; no reliable D call. CDR3 length: 15 residues. In germline, CDR1 is MNHNY, CDR2 SVGAGI (reference sequence). Between the trimmed V and J ends, which lost 0 bases and 6 bases, there was a span of 14 bases. CDR3 DNA sequence: TGTGCCAGCAGTTACTCCACTGGTGTACCCGCTGAAGCTTTCTTT. Translation gives CASSYSTGVPAEAFF.

V gene TRBV29-1 combines with J gene TRBJ1-2; TRBD1 matches 8 bases. The germline V gene has CDR1 SQVTM and CDR2 ANQGSEA. Trimming took 6 bases from V and 1 from J; bases not matched to a gene: 7. The CDR3 is made up of 14 amino acids. The CDR3 region has the DNA TGCAGCGTGCAGGGGGCAAAGTATAACTATGGCTACACCTTC. Residues: CSVQGAKYNYGYTF.

The genes are TRBV13 and TRBJ2-7; 7 nucleotides line up with TRBD1. CDR1 and CDR2 from the germline V gene are PRHDT and FYEKMQ (reference sequence). The CDR3 extends over 15 amino acids. The ends lost 4 bases at V and 6 bases at J; junction bases unmatched: 12. The CDR3 spells CASSSTGIRLSEQYF. In DNA form, the CDR3 reads TGTGCCAGCAGCTCGACAGGGATTCGCTTAAGCGAGCAGTACTTC.

The chain couples TRBV2 to TRBJ1-1; the D is unclear. This CDR3 has 14 amino acids. In germline, CDR1 is SNHLY, CDR2 FYNNEI. The germline V and J ends were trimmed by 3 bases and 4 bases, with 12 bases remaining between them. As DNA, the CDR3 is TGTGCCAGCAGTGAGTTCCCGGGGAGCACTGAAGCTTTCTTT. This codes for CASSEFPGSTEAFF.

The rearrangement uses TRBV27 and TRBJ1-4; weak D call: TRBD1 (6 bases). The V end was cut by 3 bases, the J end by 1 base, with 12 bases between. Germline lookup yields CDR1 MNHEY and CDR2 SMNVEV (reference sequence). CDR3 length equals 16 residues. The CDR3 coding sequence is TGTGCCAGCAGTTTGGAGGGAGGGGGAACTAATGAAAAACTGTTTTTT. It specifies CASSLEGGGTNEKLFF.

Comment on this clone: Other DNA sequences in the same sample also yield this CDR3. The chain employs TRBV9 and TRBJ1-2; TRBD1 is a possible D gene (5 bases). Germline-derived CDR1 and CDR2 are SGDLS and YYNGEE. CDR3 length equals 14 residues. Trimming took off 0 bases at V and 3 bases at J, with 9 bases between the two ends. CDR3 in amino acids: CASSVGGGDYGYTF. DNA for the CDR3: TGTGCCAGCAGCGTAGGGGGGGGAGACTATGGCTACACCTTC.

The V and J genes are TRBV27 and TRBJ1-6; 9 bases agree with TRBD1. V shed 3 bases, J shed 11 bases, and the junction held 5 bases outside the gene matches. Germline V gives CDR1 MNHEY, CDR2 SMNVEV (reference sequence). This CDR3 region has 14 residues. This chain's CDR3 is CASSFGQGRTPLHF. In DNA, the CDR3 is TGTGCCAGCAGTTTTGGACAGGGGAGGACACCCCTCCACTTT.

This clone was found a few times. The chain is built from TRBV5-1 and TRBJ1-2, with D possibly TRBD1 on 5 matching bases. Germline assignment: CDR1 SGHRS and CDR2 YFSETQ. V lost 2 bases and J lost 4, with 12 bases in between. The CDR3 runs 14 residues. The CDR3 DNA follows: TGCGCCAGCAGCTTCTGGGGAAGGGGCTATGGCTACACCTTC. Protein product: CASSFWGRGYGYTF.

V gene TRBV29-1 combines with J gene TRBJ2-7; the D gene is possibly TRBD1 (6 bases). This CDR3 contains 13 residues. CDR1 is SQVTM and CDR2 is ANQGSEA in the germline V gene. The V end lost 3 bases, the J end lost 2 bases, and 11 bases lay between the germline ends. Here the CDR3 reads CSVEGDTPYEQYF. CDR3 sequence (DNA): TGCAGCGTTGAGGGGGACACCCCCTACGAGCAGTACTTC.

As regards this clone: The junction departs from the called germline gene at one end, perhaps through a read error. The J gene is TRBJ1-1, the V gene TRBV27, with TRBD1 as a possible D gene (6 bases). This CDR3 is built from 11 residues. Germline values: CDR1 MNHEY, CDR2 SMNVEV (reference sequence). CDR3 sequence reads: CASRGGTEASF. The CDR3 DNA sequence: TGTGCCAGCCGGGGGGGCACTGAAGCTTCCTTT.

This chain links TRBV9 with TRBJ1-2; no clear D gene. The ends were cut back, 0 bases at V and 2 bases at J, with 8 bases in the middle. The germline gives CDR1 SGDLS, CDR2 YYNGEE. This CDR3 spans 14 amino acids. DNA of the CDR3: TGTGCCAGCAGCGTAGGAGGTGGGAACTATGGCTACACCTTC. Translating it yields CASSVGGGNYGYTF.

This chain links TRBV5-6 with TRBJ2-3, with D unresolved. Per germline, CDR1 SGHDT and CDR2 YYEEEE. V lost 1 base, J lost 1 base, and 10 bases lay in between. This CDR3 is built from 15 residues. The CDR3 nucleotides are TGTGCCAGCAGCTTGACTTGGGCCGGCACAGATACGCAGTATTTT. Its protein is CASSLTWAGTDTQYF. The full variable domain, with the rest looked up from reference TRBV5-6 and TRBJ2-3, is DAGVTQSPTHLIKTRGQQVTLRCSPKSGHDTVSWYQQALGQGPQFIFQYYEEEERQRGNFPDRFSGHQFPNYSSELNVNALLLGDSALYLCASSLTWAGTDTQYFGPGTRLTVL.

This sequence joins TRBV7-2 and TRBJ2-7; tentative D call: TRBD1 (5 bases). This CDR3 has 13 amino acids. Germline lookup yields CDR1 SGHTA and CDR2 FQGNSA. Between the trimmed V and J ends, which lost 3 bases and 2 bases, there was a span of 8 bases. The CDR3 DNA reads TGTGCCAGCAGCTTTCAGGGTACCTACGAGCAGTACTTC. This encodes CASSFQGTYEQYF.

V and J are TRBV15 and TRBJ1-5, with a weak D call TRBD1 (5 bases). Trimming cost V 8 bases and J 16 bases, with 12 bases left between them. CDR1 is LNHNV, CDR2 YYDKDF, per germline (reference sequence). The CDR3 totals 9 residues. Here the CDR3 DNA reads TGTGCCACCGACAGACCGTGTCATTTT. This gives the protein CATDRPCHF.

V gene TRBV19 combines with J gene TRBJ1-1; D possibly corresponds to TRBD1 (5 bases). Germline-derived CDR1 and CDR2 are LNHDA and SQIVND (reference sequence). This CDR3 is built from 15 residues. The ends were cut back, 2 bases at V and 1 base at J, with 11 bases in the middle. The CDR3 loop reads CASSISTGGNTEAFF. For the CDR3, the DNA is TGTGCCAGTAGTATATCCACGGGGGGGAACACTGAAGCTTTCTTT.

This clone turned up a few times. This chain joins TRBV7-2 and TRBJ2-3; 14 bases map to TRBD2. Germline V gene lookup returns CDR1 SGHTA and CDR2 FQGNSA. Unmatched junction bases numbered 4, after V lost 6 bases and J lost 2 bases. The CDR3 has 16 amino acids. Here the CDR3 reads CASRTSGGAYTDTQYF. CDR3 DNA: TGTGCCAGCAGGACTAGCGGGGGGGCTTACACAGATACGCAGTATTTT.

This rearrangement joins TRBV4-3 to TRBJ1-1; 9 bases fit TRBD1. J lost 2 bases, V lost 1 base, and 2 bases had no gene match. The CDR3 extends over 15 amino acids. Germline loops: CDR1 LGHNA, CDR2 YSLEER. The CDR3 DNA sequence: TGCGCCAGCAGCCAAGGGACAGGGGCAAACACTGAAGCTTTCTTT. Translation: CASSQGTGANTEAFF.

Note on this clone: The identical CDR3 is also encoded by other nucleotide sequences in the sample. The gene calls are TRBV4-3 and TRBJ1-3; 7 nucleotides line up with TRBD1. V shed 1 base and J 0 bases; nucleotides not matched to a gene: 12. This CDR3 comprises 19 residues. The germline V gene encodes CDR1 LGHNA and CDR2 YSLEER. CDR3 amino acids: CASSQVLRRGQVSGNTIYF. CDR3 coding DNA: TGCGCCAGCAGCCAAGTCCTTAGGAGAGGACAGGTCTCTGGAAACACCATATATTTT.

The chain carries TRBV15 and TRBJ2-7, with 9 positions matching TRBD1. The germline CDR1 and CDR2 sequences are LNHNV and YYDKDF (reference sequence). CDR3 size: 16 residues. V lost 0 bases and J lost 1; bases outside the gene matches: 4. CDR3 residues: CATSRDLGTGSYEQYF. As DNA, the CDR3 is TGTGCCACCAGCAGAGATTTGGGGACAGGGTCCTACGAGCAGTACTTC.

The chain combines TRBV30 with TRBJ2-5; D gene unclear. Germline V lookup: CDR1 GTSNPN, CDR2 SVGIG (reference sequence). Trimming took off 0 bases at V and 5 bases at J, with 10 bases between the two ends. The CDR3 covers 13 residues. The CDR3 nucleotides read TGTGCCTGGAGTGTACTGGAGCCCGAGACCCAGTACTTC. Its translation: CAWSVLEPETQYF.

This rearrangement joins TRBV27 to TRBJ2-4; D is undetermined. Trimming stripped 5 bases from V and 0 bases from J, with 20 bases between. The CDR3 runs 18 residues. Germline CDR1 and CDR2: MNHEY and SMNVEV (reference sequence). The CDR3 nucleotides read TGTGCCAGCAGTCAACTCCCCCCGACTGAACTAGCCAAAAACATTCAGTACTTC. Its protein is CASSQLPPTELAKNIQYF.

This clone came up a few times. This chain uses TRBV5-6 with TRBJ1-2, with D hard to call. Per the germline V gene, CDR1 is SGHDT and CDR2 is YYEEEE. V was cut by 0 bases and J by 0 bases, with 6 bases left in between. The CDR3 totals 14 residues. The CDR3 bases are TGTGCCAGCAGCTTGGACGGAGCTAACTATGGCTACACCTTC. Its protein product is CASSLDGANYGYTF.

The rearrangement joins TRBV18 to TRBJ2-7, with 8 bases matching TRBD1. Trimming removed 3 bases from V and 4 bases from J; junction bases left unmatched: 8. CDR3 length: 15 amino acids. CDR1 and CDR2 (germline): KGHSH, LQKENI. The CDR3 region has the DNA TGTGCCAGCTCACCGGCAGGGGGCGCAGCGTACGAGCAGTACTTC. Its translation: CASSPAGGAAYEQYF.

V usage is TRBV6-1 and J usage is TRBJ2-7; D not certain. Per germline, CDR1 MNHNS and CDR2 SASEGT. The CDR3 is 16 amino acids. V lost 2 bases and J lost 2, with 16 bases in between. The CDR3 here is CASSEYYLGSAYEQYF. CDR3 sequence (DNA): TGTGCCAGCAGTGAATATTATTTAGGCAGCGCCTACGAGCAGTACTTC.

In its sample, this clone ranks as medium-sized. The rearrangement joins TRBV16 to TRBJ2-7; TRBD1 matches at 11 bases. This CDR3 is 16 amino acids long. Germline values: CDR1 KGHSY, CDR2 FQNENV. The V segment lost 0 bases and the J segment 3 bases; nucleotides outside the gene matches: 4. The CDR3: CASSQSFGTGGYEQYF. The CDR3 nucleotides are TGTGCCAGCAGCCAATCATTCGGGACAGGGGGCTACGAGCAGTACTTC.

This clone turned up a few times. The V call is TRBV27, the J call TRBJ1-1; TRBD1 might be the D (6 bases). There are 13 residues in the CDR3. Germline V gene data show CDR1 as MNHEY and CDR2 as SMNVEV (reference sequence). Trimming took off 3 bases at V and 1 base at J, with 6 bases between the two ends. The CDR3 coding sequence is TGTGCCAGCAGTTTGACAGGGAACACTGAAGCTTTCTTT. Translating gives CASSLTGNTEAFF.

V gene TRBV27 combines with J gene TRBJ2-7; D is ambiguous. Deletions cut 5 bases from V and 3 bases from J, with 11 bases between. The CDR3 covers 13 residues. Germline V gives CDR1 MNHEY, CDR2 SMNVEV (reference sequence). The CDR3 DNA reads as TGTGCCAGCAGTCCCACCGCCGGCTACGAGCAGTACTTC. Protein product: CASSPTAGYEQYF.

The CDR3 reads CASSPGLAGGETQYF. As DNA, the CDR3 is TGTGCCAGCAGTCCCGGACTAGCGGGGGGCGAGACCCAGTACTTC. This chain links TRBV27 with TRBJ2-5, with 14 bases lining up with TRBD2. The V segment lost 5 bases and the J segment 5 bases; nucleotides outside the gene matches: 4. This CDR3 has 15 amino acids. Germline V gene lookup returns CDR1 MNHEY and CDR2 SMNVEV (reference sequence).